A selection of T cell receptor beta chains follows, all from one sample in a study of blood T cell repertoires in COVID-19. Generated by immunoSEQ multiplex PCR, the TCRdb table keeps only in-frame clones and is missing some. The sample has roughly 400,000 clones; 70% to 90% are singletons. Sequenced input: PBMCs or T cells enriched from blood (not recorded which). These receptor sequences come from a woman between 18 and 29 years old who had been exposed to COVID-19. The CDR3 runs from the conserved cysteine through the conserved F or W. A D gene is named only where the DNA matches it firmly.

j_call	v_call	d_call	cdr3_nt	cdr3_aa
TRBJ2-1	TRBV5-1	TRBD2	TGCGCCAGCAGCTTGTCCTTCGGGACTAGGAACGATGAGCAGTTCTTC	CASSLSFGTRNDEQFF
TRBJ2-7	TRBV9	-	TGTGCCAGCAGCGTAGGGGGAGCCCGATCCTACGAGCAGTACTTC	CASSVGGARSYEQYF
TRBJ1-4	TRBV3-1/TRBV3-2	-	TGTGCCAGCAGCCCGAGCACCTCGACGGGAAAACTGTTTTTT	CASSPSTSTGKLFF
TRBJ2-1	TRBV28	TRBD2	TGTGCCAGCAGCGTAGCGGGAGAGTCCTACAATGAGCAGTTCTTC	CASSVAGESYNEQFF
TRBJ2-5	TRBV6-5	-	TGTGCCAGCAGCCTTCGACAGGAGTACCAAGAGACCCAGTACTTC	CASSLRQEYQETQYF
TRBJ1-6	TRBV7-2	-	TGTGCCAGCAGGCGACCCGGACAGAGGAATTCACCCCTCCACTTT	CASRRPGQRNSPLHF
TRBJ2-7	TRBV11-2	TRBD1	TGTGCCAGCAGCTTAGATCGGACAGGGCTCGACGAGCAGTACTTC	CASSLDRTGLDEQYF
TRBJ2-5	TRBV7-9	-	TGTGCCAGCAGCCACCGGGACAACCAAGAGACCCAGTACTTC	CASSHRDNQETQYF
TRBJ1-1	TRBV7-2	-	TGTGCCAGCAGCGTTAGTGGCGGGACTGAAGCTTTCTTT	CASSVSGGTEAFF
TRBJ2-3	TRBV18	-	TGTGCCAGCTCACCACCGGAGGGCCCCACACAAAATACGCAGTATTTT	CASSPPEGPTQNTQYF
TRBJ2-1	TRBV28	-	TGTGCCAGCAGTTTTACATTTCTCAATGAGCAGTTCTTC	CASSFTFLNEQFF
TRBJ1-4	TRBV9	TRBD1	TGTGCCAGCAGCCCTACAGGGGGCTTTAATGAAAAACTGTTTTTT	CASSPTGGFNEKLFF
TRBJ1-1	TRBV7-9	TRBD1	TGTGCCAGCAGCCTGACAGGGCCAGTGAACACTGAAGCTTTCTTT	CASSLTGPVNTEAFF
TRBJ2-7	TRBV9	TRBD1	TGTGCCAGCAGCGTAGGTGCGACAGGGGAATACGAGCAGTACTTC	CASSVGATGEYEQYF
TRBJ2-1	TRBV9	-	TGTGCCAGCAGCGTCTCTTACAATGAGCAGTTCTTC	CASSVSYNEQFF
TRBJ1-6	TRBV28	-	TGTGCCAGCAACTCGGGTCAGGGGTTGCTCACCTATAATTCACCCCTCCACTTT	CASNSGQGLLTYNSPLHF
TRBJ1-2	TRBV4-2	-	TGTGCCAGCAGCCAAGACTCGGCCGGGGTTGGGGTGGGCTACACCTTC	CASSQDSAGVGVGYTF
TRBJ2-7	TRBV5-6	-	TGTGCCAGCAGCTCAGACAGGGAGGATCCCTACGAGCAGTACTTC	CASSSDREDPYEQYF
TRBJ2-7	TRBV10-3	-	TGTGCCATCAGTGCCCGCGCCATCGCAGGGGACGAGCAGTACTTC	CAISARAIAGDEQYF
TRBJ2-7	TRBV27	TRBD1	TGTGCCAGCAGTTTCGCGACAGGGGCATCCTACGAGCAGTACTTC	CASSFATGASYEQYF